The table lists the clone carrying this TCR beta chain with a count of one. These data come from a study of T cell clones after liver transplantation. V dropped 4 bases and J dropped 6; count of bases not matched to a gene: 8. CDR1 and CDR2 from the germline V gene are MNHNY and SVGAGI (reference sequence). The CDR3 has 15 amino acids. Measured with immunoSEQ multiplex PCR; TCRdb has only the in-frame clones, and not every one. This sample yields approximately 100,000 clones, of which 80% to 85% are seen a single time; around 0.97% belongs to the top ten. The sequences come from CD4+ T cells from blood, collected before liver transplant. The gene calls are TRBV6-6 and TRBJ1-5; TRBD1 agrees at 8 bases. The TCR comes from a human donor who received a liver transplant. Here the CDR3 reads CASSSPGQGGQPQHF. The CDR3 DNA sequence: TGTGCCAGCAGTTCCCCCGGACAGGGAGGTCAGCCCCAGCATTTT.